Below are 27 T cell receptor beta chains sequenced from a single sample in a study of radiotherapy plus CTLA-4 blockade in lung cancer. Assay: immunoSEQ multiplex PCR; the TCRdb copy retains only in-frame clones and omits some. The profile covers 130,000 or so clones, with 85% to 90% appearing a single time and just under 7% taken by the ten largest. The source was peripheral blood, collected from a patient treated with radiotherapy plus ipilimumab. Receptors were obtained from a human donor with non-small cell lung cancer that progressed on radiotherapy plus ipilimumab.

V gene TRBV6-1 combines with J gene TRBJ1-1; weak D call: TRBD1 (6 bases). Germline loops: CDR1 MNHNS, CDR2 SASEGT. This CDR3 region has 14 residues. Trimming took 4 bases from V and 5 from J, leaving 14 bases between them. The CDR3 spells CASSVSGVWTEAFF. CDR3 sequence (DNA): TGTGCCAGCAGTGTTTCAGGGGTTTGGACTGAAGCTTTCTTT.

This sequence joins TRBV27 and TRBJ2-1, with 10 bases identical to TRBD2. Losses at the gene ends were 8 bases for V and 0 bases for J; bases not matched to a gene: 10. Germline-derived CDR1 and CDR2 are MNHEY and SMNVEV (reference sequence). The CDR3 contains 17 residues. In DNA, the CDR3 is TGTGCCAGCTCTACCGGGACTAGCGCGTACTCCTACAATGAGCAGTTCTTC. It specifies CASSTGTSAYSYNEQFF.

This CDR3 reads CASSPRRGDMNTEAFF. CDR3 coding DNA: TGTGCCAGCTCACCCCGGCGAGGGGACATGAACACTGAAGCTTTCTTT. The rearrangement joins TRBV18 to TRBJ1-1; D possibly corresponds to TRBD1 (6 bases). Trimming left V 3 bases short and J 0 bases short, with 14 bases between. The CDR3 extends over 16 amino acids. CDR1 and CDR2 (germline): KGHSH, LQKENI.

The chain employs TRBV18 and TRBJ1-2; D not certain. Germline CDR1 is KGHSH and CDR2 is LQKENI. This CDR3 comprises 12 residues. V was trimmed by 0 bases and J by 8 bases, leaving 7 bases between them. CDR3 coding DNA: TGTGCCAGCTCACCACCGACGGTCGGCTACACCTTC. This encodes CASSPPTVGYTF.

This rearrangement joins TRBV5-6 to TRBJ2-3, with TRBD2 identical over 9 bases. Germline CDR1 and CDR2: SGHDT and YYEEEE. V shed 3 bases, J shed 0 bases, and the junction held 14 bases outside the gene matches. This CDR3 is built from 19 residues. This CDR3 is CASSSPGLARGTSTDTQYF. The CDR3 DNA follows: TGTGCCAGCAGCTCACCGGGACTAGCTAGGGGTACTAGCACAGATACGCAGTATTTT.

The gene calls are TRBV6-5 and TRBJ2-2, with 8 nucleotides matching TRBD2. Germline trimming cut 6 bases from V and 7 bases from J; bases unmatched to any gene: 7. Per germline, CDR1 MNHEY and CDR2 SVGAGI. This CDR3 region has 14 residues. The CDR3 spells CASRTGLGNGELFF. The DNA for the CDR3 is TGTGCCAGCAGGACGGGACTAGGGAACGGGGAGCTGTTTTTT.

In its sample, this clone was seen once. V gene TRBV6-5 combines with J gene TRBJ2-1; 8 bases fit TRBD2. The CDR3 is 15 residues long. In germline, CDR1 is MNHEY, CDR2 SVGAGI. The V and J ends lost 2 bases and 11 bases, in that order; junction bases with no gene match: 11. As DNA, the CDR3 is TGTGCCAGCAGTTACGGCTCGGGAGGGCCCGGAAAGCAGTTCTTC. Amino acid sequence: CASSYGSGGPGKQFF.

The chain combines TRBV6-5 with TRBJ1-1, with D uncertain. This CDR3 contains 12 residues. Trimming pared 6 bases from V and 6 bases from J, leaving 11 bases between. CDR1 MNHEY and CDR2 SVGAGI come from the germline V gene. Written as DNA, the CDR3 is TGTGCCAGCAGCATCCGAGGGTCTGAAGCTTTCTTT. Its protein product is CASSIRGSEAFF.

The rearrangement joins TRBV7-9 to TRBJ1-2; D is perhaps TRBD1 (5 bases). CDR3 length: 17 residues. Germline V gives CDR1 SEHNR, CDR2 FQNEAQ (reference sequence). Trimming removed 5 bases at V and 3 bases at J, with 22 bases between. CDR3 bases: TGTGCCAGCAGCCCGCACTCTCTGAGTGGGGCTGACTATGGCTACACCTTC. Its protein is CASSPHSLSGADYGYTF.

The J gene is TRBJ2-7, the V gene TRBV10-3; no clear D. Trimming took 2 bases from V and 2 from J, leaving 4 bases between them. There are 12 residues in the CDR3. The germline CDR1 and CDR2 sequences are ENHRY and SYGVKD. For the CDR3, the DNA is TGTGCCATCAGTGAGAAGACCTACGAGCAGTACTTC. It translates to CAISEKTYEQYF.

The chain recombines TRBV28 with TRBJ2-7, with TRBD2 matching over 7 bases. The CDR3 spans 13 residues. Germline CDR1 is MDHEN and CDR2 is SYDVKM. The V segment lost 3 bases and the J segment 12 bases; nucleotides outside the gene matches: 11. CDR3 DNA: TGTGCCAGCAGTTTGGCTGGGACTACTAACTGGTACTTC. This sequence encodes CASSLAGTTNWYF.

This chain uses TRBV6-5 with TRBJ1-5; perhaps TRBD1 as D (5 bases). CDR3 length equals 16 residues. CDR1 and CDR2 (germline): MNHEY, SVGAGI. Trimming left V 3 bases short and J 3 bases short, with 15 bases between. CDR3 nucleotides: TGTGCCAGCAGTTATCAGGGCCCCGATGTCAATCAGCCCCAGCATTTT. Translation: CASSYQGPDVNQPQHF.

This chain uses TRBV18 with TRBJ2-5; TRBD1 might be the D (6 bases). Germline lookup yields CDR1 KGHSH and CDR2 LQKENI. This CDR3 has 14 residues. V gave up 2 bases and J gave up 5 bases, with 12 bases separating them. CDR3 amino acids: CASSPTGNGETQYF. For the CDR3, the DNA is TGTGCCAGCTCACCAACAGGGAATGGGGAGACCCAGTACTTC.

This clone was detected only a few times. The CDR3 sequence: CASIPGPRGTEAFF. The DNA for the CDR3 is TGTGCCAGCATTCCCGGACCGAGGGGGACTGAAGCTTTCTTT. The rearrangement uses TRBV6-6 and TRBJ1-1; D may be TRBD1 (6 bases). Germline V gives CDR1 MNHNY, CDR2 SVGAGI (reference sequence). This CDR3 contains 14 residues. The ends were cut back, 7 bases at V and 5 bases at J, with 17 bases in the middle.

The count of this clone is one. The rearrangement joins TRBV19 to TRBJ1-1, with 10 nucleotides matching TRBD1. The junction had 16 bases not matched to a gene; V was cut back by 6 bases and J by 3 bases. Germline V gene lookup returns CDR1 LNHDA and CDR2 SQIVND (reference sequence). The CDR3 length is 18 residues. CDR3 sequence (DNA): TGTGCCAGTAGAAGAAGGACAGGGGGTATCTGGGTAGACACTGAAGCTTTCTTT. Translation: CASRRRTGGIWVDTEAFF.

The chain employs TRBV9 and TRBJ2-3; D possibly corresponds to TRBD1 (6 bases). V shed 0 bases and J shed 1 base, with 12 bases lying between them. This CDR3 has 16 amino acids. Germline V gene data show CDR1 as SGDLS and CDR2 as YYNGEE. The CDR3 nucleotides are TGTGCCAGCAGCGTAGAAGGGGGAATGGGCACAGATACGCAGTATTTT. It is translated as CASSVEGGMGTDTQYF.

The V and J genes are TRBV2 and TRBJ2-1; tentative D call: TRBD2 (7 bases). The CDR3 consists of 14 residues. Trimming pared 9 bases from V and 5 bases from J, leaving 17 bases between. Germline lookup yields CDR1 SNHLY and CDR2 FYNNEI. CDR3 DNA: TGTGCCAGAAGGGGGGGGGAGAGGGACAATGAGCAGTTCTTC. Protein: CARRGGERDNEQFF.

The V call is TRBV5-1, the J call TRBJ1-3; tentative D call: TRBD1 (5 bases). Looked up from germline, CDR1 is SGHRS and CDR2 is YFSETQ. CDR3 length: 15 amino acids. Between the trimmed V and J ends, which lost 0 bases and 0 bases, there was a span of 7 bases. CDR3 region: CASSLGGPSGNTIYF. In nucleotides, the CDR3 is TGCGCCAGCAGCTTGGGGGGCCCCTCTGGAAACACCATATATTTT.

This clone appeared a few times. This chain connects TRBV12-5 to TRBJ2-1, with TRBD1 matching over 8 bases. The CDR3 loop spans 11 amino acids. The germline gives CDR1 LGHNT, CDR2 FRNRAP. Trimming took 7 bases from V and 9 from J; bases not matched to a gene: 2. CDR3 sequence reads: CASVQGVEQFF. The CDR3 coding sequence is TGTGCTAGTGTACAGGGGGTTGAGCAGTTCTTC.

This chain joins TRBV6-5 and TRBJ2-2; 7 nucleotides match TRBD1. Germline V lookup: CDR1 MNHEY, CDR2 SVGAGI. The CDR3 extends over 14 amino acids. The J segment lost 3 bases and the V segment lost 8 bases, leaving 6 bases of the junction unmatched. CDR3 amino acids: CASQPTGDTGELFF. CDR3 in DNA: TGTGCCAGCCAGCCAACAGGGGACACCGGGGAGCTGTTTTTT.

In the case of this clone: Mismatch with germline at one junction end may stem from a read error. The CDR3: CASSLAKGQGEFKF. CDR3 bases: TGTGCCAGCAGCTTAGCGAAGGGACAGGGAGAATTTAAGTTC. V and J are TRBV7-9 and TRBJ2-7, with 9 bases that match TRBD1. The CDR3 has 14 amino acids. In germline, CDR1 is SEHNR, CDR2 FQNEAQ (reference sequence).

This rearrangement joins TRBV5-6 to TRBJ2-1; 8 bases map to TRBD1. Looked up from germline, CDR1 is SGHDT and CDR2 is YYEEEE. V shed 2 bases, J shed 5 bases, and the junction held 3 bases outside the gene matches. The CDR3 contains 14 residues. The CDR3 bases are TGTGCCAGCAGCTTTCGACAGGGGAACAATGAGCAGTTCTTC. Translating gives CASSFRQGNNEQFF.

The chain combines TRBV29-1 with TRBJ2-5, with a weak D call TRBD1 (5 bases). V was trimmed by 5 bases and J by 2 bases, leaving 18 bases between them. In germline, CDR1 is SQVTM, CDR2 ANQGSEA. The length of the CDR3 is 15 residues. CDR3 loop: CSVTLPPGYQETQYF. CDR3 DNA sequence: TGCAGCGTTACACTACCTCCAGGGTATCAAGAGACCCAGTACTTC.

The rearrangement uses TRBV13 and TRBJ1-3; D ambiguous. Trimming cost V 2 bases and J 1 base, with 6 bases left between them. Germline V gene sequence: CDR1 PRHDT, CDR2 FYEKMQ (reference sequence). The CDR3 has 14 residues. CDR3: CASSLMASGNTIYF. The CDR3 nucleotides read TGTGCCAGCAGCTTAATGGCGTCTGGAAACACCATATATTTT.

Remarks on this clone: An end of the junction does not agree with germline; a read error may underlie this. V usage is TRBV7-7 and J usage is TRBJ2-3; D could derive from TRBD1 or TRBD2 (6 bases each). CDR1 SSHAT and CDR2 FNYEAQ come from the germline V gene (reference sequence). This CDR3 comprises 15 residues. This CDR3 reads CASSLGGGGTDTQYF. For the CDR3, the DNA is TGTGCTAGCAGCTTAGGCGGAGGGGGGACAGATACGCAGTATTTT.

The chain has TRBV7-3 and TRBJ2-5, with a possible D match to TRBD2 (6 bases). The germline CDR1 and CDR2 sequences are SGHTA and FQGTGA. V dropped 2 bases and J dropped 1 base, with 8 bases sitting between them. The CDR3 loop spans 14 amino acids. In DNA form, the CDR3 reads TGTGCCAGCAGCTTAGGAGGGGTCCAAGAGACCCAGTACTTC. Protein product: CASSLGGVQETQYF.

The chain is built from TRBV7-9 and TRBJ2-7; D gene unclear. The CDR3 spans 13 residues. Between the trimmed V and J ends, which lost 3 bases and 1 base, there was a span of 7 bases. Per germline, CDR1 SEHNR and CDR2 FQNEAQ (reference sequence). CDR3 coding DNA: TGTGCCAGCAGCTTCACCGGTTCCTACGAGCAGTACTTC. Encoded protein: CASSFTGSYEQYF. The complete variable domain, with remaining parts taken from reference TRBV7-9 and TRBJ2-7, reads DTGVSQNPRHKITKRGQNVTFRCDPISEHNRLYWYRQTLGQGPEFLTYFQNEAQLEKSRLLSDRFSAERPKGSFSTLEIQRTEQGDSAMYLCASSFTGSYEQYFGPGTRLTVT.